This T cell receptor (beta chain) was sequenced during a study of identical twins. Study-wide results and limits: Within beta out-of-frame sequences, the excess sharing observed between twins was weaker. There was more out-of-frame TCR alpha sharing in monozygotic twins than models estimated.

In regard to this clonotype: What it binds is unknown.

A template switching step contributed a universal primer site, while unique molecular identifiers were present in the cDNA. TCRdb passed the 5' RACE reads through MiXCR, listing each CDR3 protein once. The sample includes hundreds of thousands of distinct CDR3 sequences, about 8.3% of them seen just once. CDR3 length: 16 residues. The junction had 4 bases not matched to a gene; V was cut back by 0 bases and J by 4 bases. Germline CDR1 LGHNA, CDR2 YNFKEQ. The data also belong to a second study, concerning yellow fever vaccine responses in identical twins.

The receptor's source is a woman under 30 in good health. Sequenced sample: memory (CD45RO+) T cells sorted from blood. The rearrangement uses TRBV4-2 and TRBJ2-3, with 10 bases identical to TRBD2. CDR3 sequence: CASSQEGGLAADTQYF. DNA of the CDR3: TGTGCCAGCAGCCAAGAGGGAGGACTAGCGGCAGATACGCAGTATTTT.